These T cell receptor beta chains were read from a single sample in a study of siplizumab effects on memory and regulatory T cells. Only in-frame clones appear in the TCRdb table, and some are missing; sequencing was by immunoSEQ multiplex PCR. The sample holds more than 95,000 clones, over 90% seen once. The sample taken for sequencing was Tregs sorted from blood. The receptors shown here come from a human donor in good health. Both conserved end residues are part of each CDR3. Fields, in order: J gene, D gene, V gene, clone size, CDR3 protein, CDR3 DNA. The D gene is left open where the match is weak. Size is stated for part of the rows, as once, few or many counts, or as a class when the clone is expanded.

TRBJ2-7,NA,TRBV7-8,NA,CASSLRPSYEQYF,TGTGCCAGCAGCTTACGACCCTCCTACGAGCAGTACTTC
TRBJ2-1,NA,TRBV2,once,CASSVRHEQFF,TGTGCCAGCAGTGTTCGGCATGAGCAGTTCTTC
TRBJ1-6,TRBD1,TRBV4-1,NA,CASSQGDRGHYNSPLHF,TGCGCCAGCAGCCAGGGGGACAGGGGCCATTATAATTCACCCCTCCACTTT
TRBJ1-2,NA,TRBV30,NA,CAWMRGLFSGGYTF,TGTGCCTGGATGAGGGGACTATTTTCGGGAGGCTACACCTTC
TRBJ2-3,NA,TRBV9,NA,CASSAYPGTFPYF,TGTGCCAGCAGCGCATACCCCGGGACTTTTCCGTATTTT
TRBJ2-2,TRBD1,TRBV29-1,NA,CSVLTQGHTGELFF,TGCAGCGTTCTTACACAGGGGCACACCGGGGAGCTGTTTTTT
TRBJ1-2,TRBD1,TRBV7-9,NA,CASSRWTGENYGYTF,TGTGCCAGCAGCCGGTGGACAGGGGAGAACTATGGCTACACCTTC
TRBJ1-6,TRBD1,TRBV6-5,NA,CASSYRQGNSPLHF,TGTGCCAGCAGTTACCGACAGGGTAATTCACCCCTCCACTTT
TRBJ2-5,NA,TRBV7-2,NA,CASRQWGQETQYF,TGTGCCAGCAGGCAATGGGGCCAAGAGACCCAGTACTTC
TRBJ1-1,TRBD1,TRBV5-4,NA,CASSSDREEKAFF,TGTGCCAGCAGCTCAGACAGGGAAGAGAAAGCTTTCTTT
TRBJ2-3,TRBD2,TRBV5-1,once,CASSLVPGLATSTDTQYF,TGCGCCAGCAGCTTGGTCCCGGGACTAGCGACTAGCACAGATACGCAGTATTTT
TRBJ2-1,TRBD2,TRBV5-4,NA,CASSSSGRALYNEQFF,TGTGCCAGCAGCTCTAGCGGGAGGGCCCTCTACAATGAGCAGTTCTTC
TRBJ1-5,NA,TRBV2,NA,CASTDAGLYSNQPQHF,TGTGCCAGCACTGATGCAGGTTTGTATAGCAATCAGCCCCAGCATTTT
TRBJ2-1,NA,TRBV7-9,NA,CASSLTSQEQFF,TGTGCCAGCAGCTTAACTAGCCAAGAGCAGTTCTTC
TRBJ1-1,NA,TRBV15,NA,CATSGRGNTEAFF,TGTGCCACCAGCGGCAGGGGGAACACTGAAGCTTTCTTT
TRBJ1-3,NA,TRBV29-1,NA,CSVSYSSGNTIYF,TGCAGCGTTAGTTATTCCTCTGGAAACACCATATATTTT
TRBJ2-7,TRBD1,TRBV7-2,NA,CASSTPGQYYEQYF,TGTGCCAGCAGCACCCCGGGACAGTACTACGAGCAGTACTTC
TRBJ1-2,NA,TRBV14,NA,CASSRAGFYGYTF,TGTGCCAGCAGCCGTGCGGGGTTCTATGGCTACACCTTC
TRBJ1-2,NA,TRBV6-5,NA,CASSFTTGFHYGYTF,TGTGCCAGCAGTTTTACTACAGGGTTCCACTATGGCTACACCTTC
TRBJ2-4,NA,TRBV18,NA,CASSRFSRRGAEAKNIQYF,TGTGCCAGCTCACGTTTTTCCCGACGTGGAGCCGAAGCCAAAAACATTCAGTACTTC
TRBJ2-1,NA,TRBV1,NA,CTSSQDQASGRHNEQFF,TGCACCAGCAGCCAAGATCAGGCTAGCGGGAGACACAATGAGCAGTTCTTC
TRBJ2-4,NA,TRBV7-9,NA,CASTQISGAIAKNIQYF,TGTGCCAGCACTCAAATCTCAGGGGCCATAGCCAAAAACATTCAGTACTTC
TRBJ1-1,NA,TRBV14,NA,CASSQEIGWTHEAFF,TGTGCCAGCAGCCAAGAAATTGGGTGGACCCACGAAGCTTTCTTT
TRBJ2-7,NA,TRBV2,NA,CASSEMLGVYEQYF,TGTGCCAGCAGTGAGATGCTAGGTGTCTACGAGCAGTACTTC
TRBJ2-3,TRBD2,TRBV7-6,NA,CASSLFVPSGGGSDTQYF,TGTGCCAGCAGCTTATTTGTGCCGAGCGGGGGGGGGAGTGATACGCAGTATTTT
TRBJ1-5,TRBD1,TRBV7-2,NA,CASSSPPGQGGSNQPQHF,TGTGCCAGCAGCTCTCCCCCCGGACAGGGAGGAAGCAATCAGCCCCAGCATTTT
TRBJ1-2,TRBD1,TRBV4-1,NA,CASSHLTGQGNYGYTF,TGCGCCAGCAGCCATCTGACTGGACAGGGTAACTATGGCTACACCTTC
TRBJ2-5,NA,TRBV6-5,NA,CASSLFAGMRETQYF,TGTGCCAGCAGCCTTTTTGCAGGGATGAGAGAGACCCAGTACTTC
TRBJ1-2,TRBD1,TRBV30,NA,CAWRGDRAYGYTF,TGTGCCTGGAGGGGAGACAGGGCCTATGGCTACACCTTC
TRBJ1-5,NA,TRBV6-1,NA,CASSRDTSNQPQHF,TGTGCCAGCAGTAGAGACACCAGCAATCAGCCCCAGCATTTT
TRBJ1-1,TRBD1,TRBV18,NA,CASSQLTGVGNTEAFF,TGTGCCAGCTCCCAGTTGACAGGGGTGGGGAACACTGAAGCTTTCTTT
TRBJ2-5,NA,TRBV15,NA,CATSSQETQYF,TGTGCCACCAGCAGCCAAGAGACCCAGTACTTC
TRBJ2-1,NA,TRBV5-1,NA,CASSSQENEQFF,TGCGCCAGCAGCTCCCAAGAGAATGAGCAGTTCTTC
TRBJ2-5,NA,TRBV7-2,NA,CASSWAAGETQYF,TGTGCCAGCAGCTGGGCCGCGGGGGAGACCCAGTACTTC
TRBJ2-7,TRBD2,TRBV7-8,once,CASSLGGLAGGLKYEQYF,TGTGCCAGCAGCTTAGGTGGTCTAGCGGGAGGTCTTAAATACGAGCAGTACTTC
TRBJ2-3,NA,TRBV29-1,NA,CSVELGTDTQYF,TGCAGCGTTGAACTTGGCACAGATACGCAGTATTTT
TRBJ2-7,TRBD2,TRBV2,NA,CASSEMGGREQYF,TGTGCCAGCAGTGAAATGGGGGGGAGGGAGCAGTACTTC
TRBJ2-5,TRBD1,TRBV9,NA,CASSIGTGVQETQYF,TGTGCCAGCAGCATAGGGACAGGGGTCCAAGAGACCCAGTACTTC
TRBJ1-2,NA,TRBV9,NA,CASSVEGVGPYGYTF,TGTGCCAGCAGCGTAGAGGGGGTGGGGCCCTATGGCTACACCTTC
TRBJ1-1,NA,TRBV5-1,NA,CASSWGAGSTEAFF,TGCGCCAGCAGCTGGGGGGCAGGCAGCACTGAAGCTTTCTTT
TRBJ1-1,NA,TRBV6-1,NA,CASRLTGWRTEAFF,TGTGCCAGCAGGCTGACAGGTTGGAGGACTGAAGCTTTCTTT
TRBJ1-5,NA,TRBV7-8,NA,CASSLHPRGYNQPQHF,TGTGCCAGCAGCTTACACCCTCGGGGGTACAATCAGCCCCAGCATTTT
TRBJ1-4,NA,TRBV6-1,NA,CASSRDTSRNEKLFF,TGTGCCAGCAGCCGAGACACGTCACGGAATGAAAAACTGTTTTTT
TRBJ2-2,NA,TRBV7-7,NA,CASSPDTGELFF,TGTGCTAGCAGCCCGGACACCGGGGAGCTGTTTTTT
TRBJ1-2,NA,TRBV19,NA,CASSLGFDNYGYTF,TGTGCCAGTAGCCTGGGCTTCGATAACTATGGCTACACCTTC
TRBJ1-6,NA,TRBV18,NA,CASSPIGRSYNSPLHF,TGTGCCAGCTCACCGATCGGGCGCTCCTATAATTCACCCCTCCACTTT
TRBJ2-7,NA,TRBV28,NA,CASSSPLYQTSYEQYF,TGTGCCAGCAGTTCCCCTCTATACCAAACCTCCTACGAGCAGTACTTC
TRBJ2-3,TRBD2,TRBV7-9,once,CASSSRREAGDRKDTQYF,TGTGCCAGCAGCTCTCGGCGTGAGGCGGGAGATAGAAAAGATACGCAGTATTTT